These 11 T cell receptor beta chains share one sample of origin, sequenced in a study of CD8+CD57+ T cells in acquired aplastic anemia. Genomic DNA, the template, was used for profiling of the TCR beta VDJ and CDR3. TCRdb reanalysed the reads using MiXCR and keeps one entry per CDR3 protein. The sample shows about 180,000 distinct CDR3 sequences, 50% to 65% of them seen only once. Sequencing involved patients with CD8+CD57+ cell expansion previously shown by flow cytometry. The specimen sequenced was sorted CD4+, CD8+, or CD8+CD57+ T cells (not recorded which) from PBMCs. The receptors shown here come from a human donor with aplastic anemia.

In this sample, this clonotype turned up once. The genes are TRBV20-1 and TRBJ2-2; D gene unclear. The CDR3 loop spans 12 amino acids. Germline assignment: CDR1 DFQATT and CDR2 SNEGSKA (reference sequence). V was cut by 5 bases and J by 4 bases, with 8 bases left in between. The DNA of the CDR3 is TGCAGTGCTGGCAGTTCCACCGGGGAGCTGTTTTTT. This sequence encodes CSAGSSTGELFF.

This chain uses TRBV7-9 with TRBJ1-3; a weak D match, TRBD1 (6 bases). Germline loops: CDR1 SEHNR, CDR2 FQNEAQ (reference sequence). The CDR3 runs to 14 residues. The ends were cut back, 7 bases at V and 3 bases at J, with 13 bases in the middle. CDR3 coding DNA: TGTGCCAGCACTCGAGGGACATATGGAAACACCATATATTTT. This translates into CASTRGTYGNTIYF. Filled out from reference TRBV7-9 and TRBJ1-3, the complete variable domain reads DTGVSQNPRHKITKRGQNVTFRCDPISEHNRLYWYRQTLGQGPEFLTYFQNEAQLEKSRLLSDRFSAERPKGSFSTLEIQRTEQGDSAMYLCASTRGTYGNTIYFGEGSWLTVV.

This chain uses TRBV10-3 with TRBJ1-5, with D possibly being TRBD1 (6 bases). This CDR3 has 13 amino acids. V lost 2 bases, J lost 6 bases, and 8 bases lay in between. Germline values: CDR1 ENHRY, CDR2 SYGVKD. The CDR3 reads CAISEGGLQPQHF. CDR3 DNA: TGTGCCATCAGTGAGGGGGGGCTTCAGCCCCAGCATTTT.

This clonotype has a count of ten or more. The V call is TRBV9, the J call TRBJ1-3; TRBD1 might be the D (6 bases). Germline-derived CDR1 and CDR2 are SGDLS and YYNGEE. Trimming removed 0 bases at V and 2 bases at J, with 15 bases between. The CDR3 totals 17 residues. CDR3 bases: TGTGCCAGCAGCGTAGAAGATGCAGGGGCGGCTGGAAACACCATATATTTT. Amino acid sequence: CASSVEDAGAAGNTIYF.

The chain combines TRBV20-1 with TRBJ2-1; D gene unclear. The CDR3 spans 11 residues. CDR1 DFQATT and CDR2 SNEGSKA come from the germline V gene (reference sequence). V was trimmed by 7 bases and J by 4 bases, leaving 8 bases between them. In nucleotides, the CDR3 is TGCAGTGTAGAACCTTACAATGAGCAGTTCTTC. Protein product: CSVEPYNEQFF.

Only one count was recorded for this clonotype. V usage is TRBV20-1 and J usage is TRBJ2-5, with TRBD1 identical over 9 bases. Germline V lookup: CDR1 DFQATT, CDR2 SNEGSKA (reference sequence). The CDR3 is 13 residues long. The V and J ends lost 6 bases and 4 bases, in that order; junction bases with no gene match: 6. CDR3 residues: CSAPQGAGETQYF. CDR3 sequence (DNA): TGCAGTGCGCCACAGGGGGCTGGAGAGACCCAGTACTTC.

The chain is built from TRBV25-1 and TRBJ2-1; 11 bases align to TRBD1. The V gene's germline CDR1 is MGHDK and CDR2 SYGVNS. The CDR3 sequence is 16 residues long. Losses at the gene ends were 4 bases for V and 4 bases for J; bases not matched to a gene: 6. The CDR3, as DNA: TGTGCCAGCAGTGCCCTTGGACAGGGGGCATACAATGAGCAGTTCTTC. Protein: CASSALGQGAYNEQFF.

Details on this clonotype: A much larger clone lies one base from this, so it may be a read error. The chain employs TRBV4-1 and TRBJ1-5; 9 bases agree with TRBD1. The CDR3 has 16 residues. The germline gives CDR1 MGHRA, CDR2 YSYEKL. The CDR3 sequence is CASSQDPDRGDQPRHF. DNA of the CDR3: TGCGCCAGCAGCCAAGACCCGGACAGGGGAGATCAGCCCCGGCATTTT.

At least ten counts were recorded for this clonotype. The chain has TRBV20-1 and TRBJ1-1; D may be TRBD1 (6 bases). There are 13 residues in the CDR3. The V gene lost 6 bases and the J gene lost 4 bases, with 15 bases spanning the gap. Germline V gene lookup returns CDR1 DFQATT and CDR2 SNEGSKA (reference sequence). The CDR3 sequence is CSAKTTGSTEAFF. Written as DNA, the CDR3 is TGCAGTGCCAAGACCACAGGGTCCACTGAAGCTTTCTTT.

V usage is TRBV7-8 and J usage is TRBJ2-7; 9 positions agree with TRBD2. Trimming removed 7 bases from V and 1 base from J; junction bases left unmatched: 11. Per germline, CDR1 SGHVS and CDR2 FQNEAQ. The CDR3 is 16 residues long. CDR3 sequence: CASNERRGGWSYEQYF. For the CDR3, the DNA is TGTGCCAGCAACGAACGGCGGGGGGGGTGGTCCTACGAGCAGTACTTC.

This chain connects TRBV5-5 to TRBJ1-6, with D perhaps TRBD1 (6 bases). With 3 bases removed from V and 0 bases from J, the gap between germline ends came to 10 bases. CDR3 length: 16 residues. Germline-derived CDR1 and CDR2 are SGHKS and YYEKEE (reference sequence). The CDR3 here is CASSSGQSSYNSPLHF. The DNA of the CDR3 is TGTGCCAGCAGCTCCGGACAGAGCTCCTATAATTCACCCCTCCACTTT. Full variable domain (rest looked up from reference TRBV5-5 and TRBJ1-6): DAGVTQSPTHLIKTRGQQVTLRCSPISGHKSVSWYQQVLGQGPQFIFQYYEKEERGRGNFPDRFSARQFPNYSSELNVNALLLGDSALYLCASSSGQSSYNSPLHFGNGTRLTVT.